This entry is about one T cell receptor (beta chain). Its antigen is unknown. No clone much larger than this one lies a single base away; base qualities are absent. The data were taken from a study of CD8 T cells in Susac syndrome (dated by TCRdb to the late 2010s). About the investigation overall: Repertoire sequencing was used to test whether CD8+ T cell activation and differentiation in Susac syndrome was antigen driven. Clonality of the CD8+ T cell repertoire was compared between about a dozen healthy donors, about 14 Susac syndrome patients and fewer than 16 multiple sclerosis patients.

RNA was extracted with the RNeasy kit and roughly 0.5 to 1 ug was reverse transcribed using random hexamers. The immunoSEQ multiplex PCR assay, which covers 54 Vbeta and 13 Jbeta segments, was used to amplify TCR beta CDR3 regions. PCR amplification bias was corrected by using a synthetic template baseline for primer optimization and computational correction. The authors' analysis ran thus. Reads were assigned to V, D and J genes according to IMGT and analyzed in immunoSEQ Analyzer, with only productive sequences retained. To calculate clonality, Shannon entropy was normalized by log2 of the number of productive unique sequences and then subtracted from one. For each patient and control, public and private clones were evaluated within the 100 most prevalent clones. Susac-specific clones were defined as absent from healthy and MS cohorts, roughly 1,100 published viral clones and other ImmuneACCESS disease sequences. In-frame beta chains were kept once TCRdb had trimmed the public reads at Q25 with fastp and called clones with MiXCR. Merged by CDR3 protein, the rows form single entries marked with the most common genes and DNA. The V and J calls, along with clone size, are taken from TCRdb and not from the paper's own processing. This sample lists approximately 110,000 distinct CDR3 sequences; 85% to 95% were detected once. The ten largest clones capture roughly 0.32% of the sample.

Clipping removes 4 bases from V and 6 bases from J, with 10 as the unmatched junction base count. For CDR1 and CDR2, the germline V gene (reference sequence) lists PRHDT and FYEKMQ. The CDR3 runs 16 residues from the cysteine to the valine. The retained sequence is limited to the CDR3, 48 bases, with the frame set at the first base. Peripheral blood CD8+ and CD4+ T cells from healthy donors, Susac syndrome patients and multiple sclerosis patients were profiled using high-throughput TCR beta sequencing. Treatment-naive patients with stable or active relapsing-remitting disease fulfilling revised McDonald criteria were used as multiple sclerosis controls. Bulk CD8+ and CD4+ T cells were purified by magnetic negative isolation, whereas CD8+ TEMRA cells were enriched by FACS. Blood was drawn into EDTA tubes, processed within 24 hours, and PBMCs were isolated by density gradient centrifugation. PBMCs intended for TCR sequencing were cryopreserved in liquid nitrogen and were subsequently thawed in a 37 degrees C water bath. The sorted or isolated CD4+, CD8+ and CD8+ TEMRA cells had a purity of 90% or higher.

Overall study results and their limits: The number of individuals in the TCR sequencing and HLA analysis was recognized as being relatively small.

The sample consisted of CD8+ T cells from PBMCs. This TCR was sampled from a human donor with multiple sclerosis. The chain joins TRBV13 to TRBJ2-7; a stretch of 12 junction bases matches TRBD2. The CDR3 reads as follows: CASSSSASGRVTEQYV. The bases read TGTGCCAGCAGCTCATCCGCTAGCGGGAGGGTTACCGAGCAGTACGTC.